The 10 T cell receptor beta chains presented below share a single source sample, sequenced in a study of early stage breast cancer tumors. Profiling relied on immunoSEQ multiplex PCR, and the TCRdb table lists in-frame clones only, not all of them. The data contain 28,000 or so clones, 70% to 75% of them singletons. The sample taken for sequencing was blood. Source of these receptors: a person aged 35-50 years with breast cancer.

The chain links TRBV5-4 to TRBJ2-2; the match to TRBD1 covers 9 bases. The germline CDR1 and CDR2 sequences are SGHNT and YYREEE (reference sequence). The ends lost 4 bases at V and 5 bases at J; junction bases unmatched: 21. This CDR3 is built from 20 residues. CDR3 sequence (DNA): TGTGCCAGCAGCGGACGGGAAGACAAAACAGGGGGCTTGAATACCGGGGAGCTGTTTTTT. It is translated as CASSGREDKTGGLNTGELFF.

The table lists this clone with a count of one. This chain uses TRBV5-4 with TRBJ2-1; 8 bases map to TRBD2. Germline values: CDR1 SGHNT, CDR2 YYREEE (reference sequence). CDR3 length equals 14 residues. V was clipped by 8 bases and J by 7 bases; unmatched bases: 11. CDR3 protein: CASAGASGSNEQFF. In nucleotides, the CDR3 is TGTGCCAGTGCAGGGGCTAGCGGGTCGAATGAGCAGTTCTTC. Full variable domain (rest looked up from reference TRBV5-4 and TRBJ2-1): ETGVTQSPTHLIKTRGQQVTLRCSSQSGHNTVSWYQQALGQGPQFIFQYYREEENGRGNFPPRFSGLQFPNYSSELNVNALELDDSALYLCASAGASGSNEQFFGPGTRLTVL.

The rearrangement links TRBV9 to TRBJ1-2, with TRBD1 matching 7 bases. The V gene's germline CDR1 is SGDLS and CDR2 YYNGEE. The V and J ends lost 2 bases and 2 bases, in that order; junction bases with no gene match: 9. The CDR3 has 16 residues. The CDR3 protein is CASSVRRETGNYGYTF. The CDR3 DNA reads as TGTGCCAGCAGCGTCCGGCGCGAGACAGGGAACTATGGCTACACCTTC.

The chain couples TRBV30 to TRBJ2-7, with 9 bases aligning to TRBD2. V trimming: 1 base; J trimming: 6 bases; junction bases outside the gene matches: 7. This CDR3 has 14 amino acids. Germline CDR1 and CDR2: GTSNPN and SVGIG (reference sequence). CDR3 sequence reads: CAWSGNSGSGEQYF. The CDR3 DNA follows: TGTGCCTGGAGTGGTAATAGCGGGAGTGGCGAGCAGTACTTC.

V usage is TRBV11-3 and J usage is TRBJ2-7; 12 bases align to TRBD2. V was clipped by 0 bases and J by 3 bases; unmatched bases: 9. CDR1 and CDR2 (germline): SGHNT, YENEEA. The CDR3 covers 18 residues. The CDR3 DNA follows: TGTGCCAGCAGCTTAGAGTCCCCCCGGACTAGCGGGAACTACGAGCAGTACTTC. Amino acid sequence: CASSLESPRTSGNYEQYF.

The chain recombines TRBV5-1 with TRBJ2-5; D perhaps matches TRBD2 (6 bases). The germline V gene encodes CDR1 SGHRS and CDR2 YFSETQ. The CDR3 length is 15 residues. Between the trimmed V and J ends, which lost 4 bases and 4 bases, there was a span of 17 bases. DNA for the CDR3: TGCGCCAGCAGCGGCGGACGTCGGGAGCGAGAGACCCAGTACTTC. Protein product: CASSGGRRERETQYF.

This clone has only one observation. This sequence joins TRBV7-2 and TRBJ2-7, with D tentatively TRBD2 (6 bases). Trimming left V 1 base short and J 5 bases short, with 27 bases between. The CDR3 runs 19 residues. CDR1 SGHTA and CDR2 FQGNSA come from the germline V gene. The CDR3 DNA reads TGTGCCAGCAGCTTAGTATTAGGTCGGGTGGGGGGTCCTTGGGACGAGCAGTACTTC. Residues: CASSLVLGRVGGPWDEQYF.

The V and J genes are TRBV20-1 and TRBJ1-2, with TRBD1 as a possible D gene (6 bases). Germline CDR1 DFQATT, CDR2 SNEGSKA (reference sequence). This CDR3 has 11 amino acids. V was trimmed by 6 bases and J by 8 bases, leaving 13 bases between them. The CDR3 loop reads CSAIQGTGYTF. The CDR3 bases are TGCAGTGCCATACAGGGTACCGGCTACACCTTC.

This sequence joins TRBV9 and TRBJ2-7; TRBD2 matches at 7 bases. V lost 4 bases and J lost 1; bases outside the gene matches: 11. Germline V gene sequence: CDR1 SGDLS, CDR2 YYNGEE. The CDR3 has 16 residues. The CDR3 sequence is CASSPRGSGASYEQYF. DNA of the CDR3: TGTGCCAGCAGCCCCCGGGGAAGCGGGGCTTCCTACGAGCAGTACTTC.

The chain carries TRBV4-2 and TRBJ2-3; D possibly uses TRBD1 or TRBD2 (6 bases each). Germline V gene sequence: CDR1 LGHNA, CDR2 YNFKEQ. Deletions cut 2 bases from V and 2 bases from J, with 17 bases between. The CDR3 is made up of 17 amino acids. This CDR3 is CASSQTSGASNTDTQYF. As DNA, the CDR3 is TGTGCCAGCAGCCAAACCTCGGGGGCTAGCAACACAGATACGCAGTATTTT.